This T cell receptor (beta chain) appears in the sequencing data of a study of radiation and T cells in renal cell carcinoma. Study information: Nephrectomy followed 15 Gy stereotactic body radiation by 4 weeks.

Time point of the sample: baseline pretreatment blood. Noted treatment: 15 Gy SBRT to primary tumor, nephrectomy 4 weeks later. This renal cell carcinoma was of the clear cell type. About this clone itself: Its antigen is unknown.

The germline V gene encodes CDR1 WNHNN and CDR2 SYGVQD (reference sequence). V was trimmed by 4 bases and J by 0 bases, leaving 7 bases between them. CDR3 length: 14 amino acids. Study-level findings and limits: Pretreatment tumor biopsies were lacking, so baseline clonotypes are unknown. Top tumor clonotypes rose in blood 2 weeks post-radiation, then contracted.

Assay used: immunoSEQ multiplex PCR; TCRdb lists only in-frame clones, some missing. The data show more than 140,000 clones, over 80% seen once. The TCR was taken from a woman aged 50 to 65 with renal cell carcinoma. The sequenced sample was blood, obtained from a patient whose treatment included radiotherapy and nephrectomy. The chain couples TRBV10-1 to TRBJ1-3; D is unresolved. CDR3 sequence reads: CASSAISSGNTIYF. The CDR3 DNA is TGCGCCAGCAGTGCCATCAGCTCTGGAAACACCATATATTTT.